The 13 T cell receptor beta chains given below trace back to one sample, sequenced in a study of blood T cell repertoires in COVID-19. Libraries were prepared by immunoSEQ multiplex PCR; TCRdb keeps only in-frame clonotypes and omits some of them. The data hold about 200,000 clones, with approximately 82% observed a single time. The source material was peripheral blood. The receptors were gathered from a middle-aged woman with acute or convalescent COVID-19.

This clone was seen a few times. The chain is built from TRBV29-1 and TRBJ2-1; TRBD1 matches 8 bases. Germline trimming cut 6 bases from V and 8 bases from J; bases unmatched to any gene: 9. The CDR3 length is 13 residues. The germline gives CDR1 SQVTM, CDR2 ANQGSEA. CDR3 sequence reads: CSVRTQGADEQFF. The CDR3 DNA reads as TGCAGCGTCCGAACGCAGGGGGCGGATGAGCAGTTCTTC.

This chain joins TRBV21-1 and TRBJ1-5; the listed D gene, TRBD1, was not tested against the DNA. TRBV21-1 is recorded as a pseudogene. CDR3 size: 14 residues. The CDR3 here is CASSTRVLRQPQHF. CDR3 sequence (DNA): TGTGCCAGCAGCACCAGGGTCCTCAGGCAGCCCCAGCATTTT.

The chain has TRBV3-1 (or the pseudogene TRBV3-2) and TRBJ2-3; 10 bases agree with TRBD2. The CDR3 sequence is 15 residues long. Germline CDR1 and CDR2: LGHDT and YNNKEL (reference sequence). V trimming: 4 bases; J trimming: 2 bases; junction bases outside the gene matches: 3. As DNA, the CDR3 is TGTGCCAGCAGCCCGGGACTAGCGAACACAGATACGCAGTATTTT. It yields the protein CASSPGLANTDTQYF.

The chain joins TRBV4-1 to TRBJ2-7; a possible D gene is TRBD2 (6 bases). CDR1 is MGHRA and CDR2 is YSYEKL in the germline V gene. The CDR3 is 16 residues long. V was clipped by 2 bases and J by 3 bases, with 17 bases between them. The CDR3 DNA reads TGCGCCAGCAGCCAACCTAAGGAGGGGCCACTCTACGAGCAGTACTTC. It is translated as CASSQPKEGPLYEQYF.

The rearrangement joins TRBV5-1 to TRBJ2-1; the match to TRBD2 covers 9 bases. Germline V lookup: CDR1 SGHRS, CDR2 YFSETQ. Trimming took 3 bases from V and 8 from J; bases not matched to a gene: 12. This CDR3 is built from 16 residues. The CDR3 protein is CASSSLEREAGDEQFF. CDR3 bases: TGCGCCAGCAGCTCCCTTGAGCGGGAGGCTGGCGATGAGCAGTTCTTC.

CDR3 sequence: CASSIFGPPTGSGSYNEQFF. CDR3 DNA sequence: TGTGCCAGCAGCATCTTCGGGCCCCCGACAGGGTCTGGATCCTACAATGAGCAGTTCTTC. The rearrangement joins TRBV6-6 to TRBJ2-1; 7 bases align to TRBD1. CDR3 length equals 20 residues. In germline, CDR1 is MNHNY, CDR2 SVGAGI (reference sequence). J lost 1 base, V lost 6 bases, and 21 bases had no gene match.

This clone was seen only a few times. The V call is TRBV7-2, the J call TRBJ2-1; 10 bases map to TRBD2. Germline V gives CDR1 SGHTA, CDR2 FQGNSA. CDR3 size: 15 residues. The junction had 6 bases not matched to a gene; V was cut back by 3 bases and J by 7 bases. The CDR3 region has the DNA TGTGCCAGCAGCTTGACCGGGACTAGCGCAAATGAGCAGTTCTTC. Its protein is CASSLTGTSANEQFF.

This clone was counted a single time. The rearrangement joins TRBV5-5 to TRBJ2-1, with D maybe TRBD2 (7 bases). Trimming took 0 bases from V and 6 from J, leaving 16 bases between them. The V gene's germline CDR1 is SGHKS and CDR2 YYEKEE (reference sequence). CDR3 length: 16 amino acids. The DNA of the CDR3 is TGTGCCAGCAGCTTGGTGAGGGGGGGCCAAGGCAATGAGCAGTTCTTC. It codes for CASSLVRGGQGNEQFF.

The chain carries TRBV27 and TRBJ1-5; TRBD1 might be the D (6 bases). The CDR3 is made up of 15 amino acids. Germline assignment: CDR1 MNHEY and CDR2 SMNVEV (reference sequence). V lost 6 bases and J 4 bases, leaving 16 bases between the germline ends. The CDR3 region has the DNA TGTGCCAGCAGGGGGGCAGGGTTCGGGAATCAGCCCCAGCATTTT. It translates to CASRGAGFGNQPQHF.

The chain carries TRBV5-1 and TRBJ1-6; the D is unclear. The CDR3 covers 18 residues. The V end lost 4 bases, the J end lost 0 bases, and 17 bases lay between the germline ends. Germline V gene lookup returns CDR1 SGHRS and CDR2 YFSETQ. CDR3: CASSQSIGISSYNSPLHF. In DNA form, the CDR3 reads TGCGCCAGCAGCCAGTCGATCGGGATAAGCTCCTATAATTCACCCCTCCACTTT.

In its sample, this clone was seen many times. The chain has TRBV7-8 and TRBJ2-7; TRBD2 might be the D (5 bases). The CDR3 loop spans 13 amino acids. The germline V gene has CDR1 SGHVS and CDR2 FQNEAQ. The V end lost 3 bases, the J end lost 5 bases, and 11 bases lay between the germline ends. DNA of the CDR3: TGTGCCAGCAGCTTTTCGGGGAAGGACGAGCAGTACTTC. Its translation: CASSFSGKDEQYF.

The V gene is TRBV9, the J gene TRBJ2-5; tentatively, D is TRBD2 (5 bases). The CDR3 consists of 14 residues. Per the germline V gene, CDR1 is SGDLS and CDR2 is YYNGEE. Trimming pared 4 bases from V and 2 bases from J, leaving 12 bases between. In DNA, the CDR3 is TGTGCCAGCAGCTCGAGAGCGGAGCAAGAGACCCAGTACTTC. Translated: CASSSRAEQETQYF.

V and J are TRBV5-6 and TRBJ2-2; 7 nucleotides line up with TRBD2. Per the germline V gene, CDR1 is SGHDT and CDR2 is YYEEEE. V gave up 4 bases and J gave up 5 bases; unmatched junction bases: 5. The CDR3 consists of 14 residues. CDR3 amino acids: CASSPYGRTGELFF. For the CDR3, the DNA is TGTGCCAGCAGCCCCTACGGGAGGACCGGGGAGCTGTTTTTT.